The clone carrying this TCR beta chain turned up a few times. Its antigen is still unknown. These data come from a study of T cell repertoires in breast cancer. Study-wide points: Varied nucleotide sequences encoding shared TCRs suggest antigen-driven selection and expansion.

A second nested PCR with blocking oligonucleotides suppressed unpaired genes. From the emulsion pairing reads, TCRdb called clonotypes with MiXCR, one entry per CDR3 protein. The repertoire has roughly 40,000 distinct CDR3 sequences, under 50% of them found once; the top ten carry roughly 60%. The CDR3 has 13 amino acids. Trimming took 1 base from V and 6 from J, leaving 6 bases between them. Germline assignment: CDR1 LNHNV and CDR2 YYDKDF (reference sequence). Primers covering all TCR V genes were used in emulsion RT-PCR on CD8+ T cells. The TCR originated in a pool of human donors with breast cancer or a healthy control (not recorded which). The chain carries TRBV15 and TRBJ1-4, with unresolved D. Input material: CD8+ T cells. CDR3 nucleotides: TGTGCCACCAGCAGAGGAGCGGATGAAAAACTGTTTTTT. This sequence encodes CATSRGADEKLFF.